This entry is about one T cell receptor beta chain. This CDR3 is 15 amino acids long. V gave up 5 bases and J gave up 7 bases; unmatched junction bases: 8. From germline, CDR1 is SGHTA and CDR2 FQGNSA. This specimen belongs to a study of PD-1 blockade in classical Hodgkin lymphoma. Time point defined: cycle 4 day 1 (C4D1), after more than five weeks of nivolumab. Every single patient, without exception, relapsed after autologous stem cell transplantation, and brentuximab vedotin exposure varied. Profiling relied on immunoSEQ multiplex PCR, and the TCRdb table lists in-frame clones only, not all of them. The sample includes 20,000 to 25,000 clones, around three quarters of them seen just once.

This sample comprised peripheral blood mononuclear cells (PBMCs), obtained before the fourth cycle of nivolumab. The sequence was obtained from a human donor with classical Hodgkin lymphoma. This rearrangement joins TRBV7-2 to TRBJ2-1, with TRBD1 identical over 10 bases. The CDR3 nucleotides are TGTGCCAGCAGCCGACGACAGGGGGCGAGGAATGAGCAGTTCTTC. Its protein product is CASSRRQGARNEQFF.